The 13 T cell receptor beta chains below all came from one sample that was sequenced in a study of monozygotic twins with inflammatory bowel disease. TCRdb re-called the 5' RACE reads; one entry per CDR3 protein, DNA not given. Its clone listing holds over 350,000 distinct CDR3 sequences. Source material: blood. These receptors were taken from a human donor with ulcerative colitis or Crohn's disease, or a healthy co-twin of an affected twin (not recorded which).

The gene calls are TRBV12-3 or TRBV12-4 and TRBJ2-7; TCRdb's D gene call, TRBD1, goes unchecked for lack of DNA. The CDR3 spans 13 residues. CDR3 protein: CASSLTPGYEQYF.

J is TRBJ2-3 and V is TRBV4-1; TCRdb selects TRBD2, and the lack of DNA leaves this call unchecked. The CDR3 extends over 17 amino acids. Germline CDR1 and CDR2: MGHRA and YSYEKL. The CDR3: CASSPWTSGGAADTQYF.

The chain has TRBV6-2 or TRBV6-3 and TRBJ2-1; with no DNA, the TCRdb D assignment of TRBD1 cannot be verified. The CDR3 runs to 16 residues. Germline V gene sequence: CDR1 MNHEY, CDR2 SVGEGT. The CDR3 reads CASSQQGPLSYNEQFF.

The V and J genes are TRBV7-3 and TRBJ2-3. This CDR3 is 17 amino acids long. Germline V lookup: CDR1 SGHTA, CDR2 FQGTGA. CDR3 residues: CASSSSALGLISDTQYF.

The chain recombines TRBV4-2 with TRBJ2-5; TCRdb outputs TRBD2, but without DNA this stays unchecked. Germline CDR1 is LGHNA and CDR2 is YNFKEQ. The CDR3 covers 14 residues. The CDR3 sequence: CASSQTAGGETQYF.

The J gene is TRBJ2-2, the V gene TRBV24-1; there is no DNA to check the TCRdb D call of TRBD1. The CDR3 consists of 15 residues. Germline lookup yields CDR1 KGHDR and CDR2 SFDVKD. CDR3 amino acids: CATSDRTGGTGELFF.

This chain joins TRBV20-1 and TRBJ2-7; TCRdb's D call of TRBD1 is untestable without DNA. Germline values: CDR1 DFQATT, CDR2 SNEGSKA (reference sequence). The CDR3 is 15 amino acids. CDR3 in amino acids: CSVKGLNYRGVEQYF.

This chain links TRBV2 with TRBJ2-2; without DNA, the TCRdb call of TRBD1 cannot be checked. CDR1 and CDR2 (germline): SNHLY, FYNNEI. The CDR3 length is 14 residues. The CDR3 loop is CASRDRVPTGELFF.

J is TRBJ2-3 and V is TRBV9; TCRdb gives TRBD2 as the D gene, but with no DNA this cannot be confirmed. This CDR3 comprises 16 residues. Germline lookup yields CDR1 SGDLS and CDR2 YYNGEE. CDR3: CASNVGGGDPTDTQYF.

The V gene is TRBV30, the J gene TRBJ2-1. The CDR3 runs to 15 residues. The V gene's germline CDR1 is GTSNPN and CDR2 SVGIG (reference sequence). The CDR3 spells CAWSVQLWVGNEQFF.

This chain uses TRBV7-3 with TRBJ2-7; TCRdb designates TRBD1, a call that cannot be tested without DNA. Germline V gene sequence: CDR1 SGHTA, CDR2 FQGTGA. The CDR3 is 14 residues long. The CDR3 protein is CASSSLGGAYEQYF.

The chain recombines TRBV4-3 with TRBJ2-1; TCRdb proposes TRBD2, but this gene call is untestable without DNA. The CDR3 covers 17 residues. CDR1 and CDR2 from the germline V gene are LGHNA and YSLEER. CDR3 sequence reads: CASSQGSGGGAYNEQFF.

The V and J genes are TRBV5-1 and TRBJ2-7; lacking DNA, the TRBD1 call made by TCRdb goes unchecked. CDR1 and CDR2 from the germline V gene are SGHRS and YFSETQ. The CDR3 has 18 amino acids. CDR3 loop: CASSLRGSLVRQTYEQYF.